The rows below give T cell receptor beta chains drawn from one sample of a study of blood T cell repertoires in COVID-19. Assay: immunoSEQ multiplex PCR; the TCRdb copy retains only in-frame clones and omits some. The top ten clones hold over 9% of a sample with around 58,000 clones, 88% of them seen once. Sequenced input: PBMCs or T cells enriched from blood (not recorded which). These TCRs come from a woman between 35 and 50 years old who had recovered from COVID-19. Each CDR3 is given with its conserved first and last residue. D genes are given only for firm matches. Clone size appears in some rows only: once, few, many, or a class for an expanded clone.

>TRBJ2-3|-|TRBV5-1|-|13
TGCGCCAGCAGCTTTGGCCGTACAGATACGCAGTATTTT
CASSFGRTDTQYF
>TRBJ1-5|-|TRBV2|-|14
TGTGCCAGCAGGGAACGGGGGACCTGGCAGCCCCAGCATTTT
CASRERGTWQPQHF
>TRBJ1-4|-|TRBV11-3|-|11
TGTGCCAGCAGCCGGGGGGAAAAACTGTTTTTT
CASSRGEKLFF
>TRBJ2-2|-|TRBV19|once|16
TGTGCGACCGGGGGATTAGGGCAGGAATACGCCGGGGAGCTGTTTTTT
CATGGLGQEYAGELFF
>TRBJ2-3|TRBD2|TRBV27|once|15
TGTGCCAGCAGCCGGGGACTAGCGGGGACAGATACGCAGTATTTT
CASSRGLAGTDTQYF
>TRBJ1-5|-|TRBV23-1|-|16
TGCCCGAAGCGATTGGGAGGGCAGGGCCGCAATCAGCCCCAGCATTTT
CPKRLGGQGRNQPQHF
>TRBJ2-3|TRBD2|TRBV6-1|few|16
TGTGCCAGCAGTGAGGCTAGCGGGGGCGGCACAGATACGCAGTATTTT
CASSEASGGGTDTQYF
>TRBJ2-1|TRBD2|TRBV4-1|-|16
TGCGCCAGCAGCCAAGACCGGGGGGGCGAGTACAATGAGCAGTTCTTC
CASSQDRGGEYNEQFF
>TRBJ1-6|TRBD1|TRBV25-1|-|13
TGTGCCAGCAGGGGACAGGGCCATTCACCCCTCCACTTT
CASRGQGHSPLHF
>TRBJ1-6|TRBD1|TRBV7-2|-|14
TGTGCCAGCAGCTCGACAGGGGGTCGGTCACCCCTCCACTTT
CASSSTGGRSPLHF
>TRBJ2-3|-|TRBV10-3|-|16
TGTGCCATCAGTGCGGAGGGGTTCACTAGCACAGATACGCAGTATTTT
CAISAEGFTSTDTQYF
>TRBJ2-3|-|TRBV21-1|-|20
TGTGCCAGCAGCAAAGCCTGGGACAGAGAACAAACAATAAGCACAGATACGCAGTATTTT
CASSKAWDREQTISTDTQYF
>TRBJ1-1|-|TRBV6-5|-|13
TGTGCCAGCAGTTACTATAAGAACACTGAAGCTTTCTTT
CASSYYKNTEAFF
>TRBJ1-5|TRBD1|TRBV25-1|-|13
TGTGCCAGCAGTGTGACAGGGAATCAGCCCCAGCATTTT
CASSVTGNQPQHF
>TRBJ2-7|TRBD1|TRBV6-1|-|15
TGTGCCAGCAGTGAAGGGACAGGGTCCACCTACGAGCAGTACTTC
CASSEGTGSTYEQYF
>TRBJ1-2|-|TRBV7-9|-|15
TGTGCCAGCAGATCCACCGACAGTATTGACTATGGCTACACCTTC
CASRSTDSIDYGYTF
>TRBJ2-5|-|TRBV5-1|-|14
TGCGCCAGCAGCGTGCAGGTGGGAGGAGAGACCCAGTACTTC
CASSVQVGGETQYF
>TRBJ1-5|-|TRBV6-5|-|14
TGTGCCAGCAAGTTACTTGCGGGGAATCAGCCCCAGCATTTT
CASKLLAGNQPQHF
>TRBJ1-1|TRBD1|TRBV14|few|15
TGTGCCAGCAGCCCCCAGACAGGGGTGAACACTGAAGCTTTCTTT
CASSPQTGVNTEAFF
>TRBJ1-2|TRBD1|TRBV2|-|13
TGTGCCGGGGCACAGGGGAGGAACTATGGCTACACCTTC
CAGAQGRNYGYTF
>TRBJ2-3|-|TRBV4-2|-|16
TGTGCCAGCAGCCAAGAGTCCCTACCTCGGACAGATACGCAGTATTTT
CASSQESLPRTDTQYF
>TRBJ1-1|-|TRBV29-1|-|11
TGCAGCGTTACAGGGAACACTGAAGCTTTCTTT
CSVTGNTEAFF
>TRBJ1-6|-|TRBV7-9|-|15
TGTGCCAGCAGCCGACTCGACACGGGGAATTCACCCCTCCACTTT
CASSRLDTGNSPLHF
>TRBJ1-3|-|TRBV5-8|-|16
TGTGCCAGCAGCTTGCCCCCCCGGAGCTCTGGAAACACCATATATTTT
CASSLPPRSSGNTIYF
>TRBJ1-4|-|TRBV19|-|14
TGTGCCAGTAGACTGACAGTCCTTAATGAAAAACTGTTTTTT
CASRLTVLNEKLFF
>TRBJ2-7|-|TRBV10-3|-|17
TGTGCCATCAGTGAACGGATCCCAGAGGGATTTCGGTACGAGCAGTACTTC
CAISERIPEGFRYEQYF
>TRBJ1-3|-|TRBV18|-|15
TGTGCCAGCTCACCAATGCAGGGCTCTGGAAACACCATATATTTT
CASSPMQGSGNTIYF
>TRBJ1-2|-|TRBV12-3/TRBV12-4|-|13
TGTGCCAGCAGTCTAGGGACATTCGATGGCTACACCTTC
CASSLGTFDGYTF
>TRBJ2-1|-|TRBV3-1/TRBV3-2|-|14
TGTGCCAGCAGCCAATGGAACAGGGCAGGGGAGCAGTTCTTC
CASSQWNRAGEQFF
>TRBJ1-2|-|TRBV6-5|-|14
TGTGCCAGCAGGACTGATGGCAGGGTCGAAGGCTACACCTTC
CASRTDGRVEGYTF
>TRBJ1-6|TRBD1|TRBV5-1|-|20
TGCGCCAGCAGCTCTGGACAAGACCGGACAGGACAGAATTATAATTCACCCCTCCACTTT
CASSSGQDRTGQNYNSPLHF
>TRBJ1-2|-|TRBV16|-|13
TGTGCCAGCAGCCAAACTCGGGACTATGGCTACACCTTC
CASSQTRDYGYTF
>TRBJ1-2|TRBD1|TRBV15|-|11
TGTGCCACCAGGGGACAGGGGGCGACTTCCTTC
CATRGQGATSF
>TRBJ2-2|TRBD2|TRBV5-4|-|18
TGTGCCAGCAGCTTTGGGATCAGAACTAGCGGGGAAGTCGGGGAGCTGTTTTTT
CASSFGIRTSGEVGELFF
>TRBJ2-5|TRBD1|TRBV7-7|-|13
TGTGCCAGCAGCCGGGACAGGGAAGAGACCCAGTACTTC
CASSRDREETQYF
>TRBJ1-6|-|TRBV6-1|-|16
TGTGCCAGCAGTGACCAACAGAGCTCCTATAATTCACCCCTCCACTTT
CASSDQQSSYNSPLHF
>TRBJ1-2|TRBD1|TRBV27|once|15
TGTGCCAGCAGTCCCTCGGACAGGGGAGGCTATGGCTACACCTTC
CASSPSDRGGYGYTF
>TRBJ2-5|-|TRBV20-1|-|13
TGCAGTGCTAGTCAGGGGTGGAAAGAGACCCAGTACTTC
CSASQGWKETQYF
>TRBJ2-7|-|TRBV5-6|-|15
TGTGCCAGCAGAGGAGGACGGCGGGGCCCTTACGAGCAGTACTTC
CASRGGRRGPYEQYF
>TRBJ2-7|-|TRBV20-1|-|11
TGCAGTGCTAGAAATCTTGACGAGCAGTACTTC
CSARNLDEQYF
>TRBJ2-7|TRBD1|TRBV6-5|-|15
TGTGCCAGCAGTCCCGGGACAGGGGGCGGGTACGAGCAGTACTTC
CASSPGTGGGYEQYF
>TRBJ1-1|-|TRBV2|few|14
TGTGCCAGCAGTGCGGGACTTGTGAACACTGAAGCTTTCTTT
CASSAGLVNTEAFF
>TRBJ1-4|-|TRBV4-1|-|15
TGCGCCAGCAGCCAAGTTGTTCAGGGGCGTGAAAAACTGTTTTTT
CASSQVVQGREKLFF
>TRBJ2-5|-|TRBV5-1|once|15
TGCGCCAGCAGCGTAAGCGGAATGATGGGAGAGACCCAGTACTTC
CASSVSGMMGETQYF
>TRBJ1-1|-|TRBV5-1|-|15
TGCGCCAGCAGCTGGGGGAGGGTGGGTAACACTGAAGCTTTCTTT
CASSWGRVGNTEAFF
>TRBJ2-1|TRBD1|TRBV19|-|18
TGTGCCAGTCTTCCGGGACAGGGGCTCACGAGCTCCTACAATGAGCAGTTCTTC
CASLPGQGLTSSYNEQFF